These 7 T cell receptor beta chains came from one sample sequenced in a study of shared clonotypes between healthy human individuals. Here immunoSEQ multiplex PCR was the method, and the copy in TCRdb shows in-frame clones only, minus some. This table holds 600,000 to 800,000 clones, roughly two thirds found once. Sequencing input: memory CD4+ T cells sorted from blood. The subset is: CD45RA-negative fraction. The receptors stem from a woman aged 25 to 45 in good health.

This sequence joins TRBV7-2 and TRBJ2-7; D remains unclear. Trimming cost V 7 bases and J 3 bases, with 10 bases left between them. The CDR3 contains 12 residues. Looked up from germline, CDR1 is SGHTA and CDR2 is FQGNSA. The CDR3, as DNA: TGTGCCAGCACAAGGCAGTACTACGAGCAGTACTTC. It encodes CASTRQYYEQYF.

CDR3 residues: CASSQSWDRQETQYF. CDR3 sequence (DNA): TGTGCCAGCAGCCAATCCTGGGACAGACAAGAGACCCAGTACTTC. V gene TRBV14 combines with J gene TRBJ2-5, with 7 bases that match TRBD1. The CDR3 spans 15 residues. Looked up from germline, CDR1 is SGHDN and CDR2 is FVKESK. V was clipped by 2 bases and J by 2 bases; unmatched bases: 5.

This clone was recorded many times. The chain has TRBV25-1 and TRBJ1-2, with D uncertain. Trimming removed 6 bases from V and 2 bases from J, with 10 bases in between. Germline V gene lookup returns CDR1 MGHDK and CDR2 SYGVNS. The CDR3 is 13 amino acids. CDR3 sequence (DNA): TGTGCCAGCAGGATGTCTGAGAACTATGGCTACACCTTC. Amino acid sequence: CASRMSENYGYTF.

Only one count was recorded for this clone. The rearrangement uses TRBV6-5 and TRBJ2-2, with a tentative D call TRBD2 (6 bases). The CDR3 runs to 16 residues. Germline CDR1 MNHEY, CDR2 SVGAGI. The V and J ends lost 2 bases and 5 bases respectively, with 15 bases between them. CDR3 sequence reads: CASSYEAGRKTGELFF. CDR3 DNA: TGTGCCAGCAGTTACGAAGCGGGCCGGAAGACCGGGGAGCTGTTTTTT.

This clone appeared a single time. J is TRBJ2-3 and V is TRBV28, with TRBD2 identical over 11 bases. This CDR3 comprises 16 residues. Trimming removed 6 bases from V and 2 bases from J; junction bases left unmatched: 7. Germline loops: CDR1 MDHEN, CDR2 SYDVKM. The CDR3 loop reads CASRPIAGGITDTQYF. The CDR3 DNA reads as TGTGCCAGCAGGCCTATAGCGGGAGGGATCACAGATACGCAGTATTTT.

CDR3 residues: CASRAGGFETQYF. CDR3 sequence (DNA): TGTGCCAGCCGGGCAGGGGGGTTCGAGACCCAGTACTTC. The chain couples TRBV28 to TRBJ2-5, with a weak D call TRBD1 (7 bases). Looked up from germline, CDR1 is MDHEN and CDR2 is SYDVKM. Between the trimmed V and J ends, which lost 8 bases and 5 bases, there was a span of 15 bases. There are 13 residues in the CDR3.

The sample holds a few counts of this clone. The chain recombines TRBV2 with TRBJ2-7, with TRBD2 as a possible D gene (5 bases). Germline CDR1 reads SNHLY; CDR2 reads FYNNEI. V lost 2 bases, J lost 7 bases, and 15 bases lay in between. The CDR3 has 14 residues. The chain's CDR3 is CASSERGYRGEQYF. The CDR3 DNA reads TGTGCCAGCAGTGAACGCGGGTATCGTGGTGAGCAGTACTTC.